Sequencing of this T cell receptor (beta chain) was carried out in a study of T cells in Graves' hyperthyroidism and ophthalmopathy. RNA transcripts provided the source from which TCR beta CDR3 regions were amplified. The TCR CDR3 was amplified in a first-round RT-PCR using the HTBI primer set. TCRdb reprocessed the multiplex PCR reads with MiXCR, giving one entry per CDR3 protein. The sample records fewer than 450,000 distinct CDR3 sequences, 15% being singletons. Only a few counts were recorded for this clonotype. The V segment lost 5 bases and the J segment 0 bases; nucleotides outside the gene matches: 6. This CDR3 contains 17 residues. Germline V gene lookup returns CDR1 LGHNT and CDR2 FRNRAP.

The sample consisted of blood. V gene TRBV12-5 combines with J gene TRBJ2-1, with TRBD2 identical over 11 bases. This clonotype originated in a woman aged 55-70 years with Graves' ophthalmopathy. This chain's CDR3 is CASGTGLAGISYNEQFF. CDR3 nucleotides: TGTGCTAGTGGTACTGGACTAGCGGGTATCTCCTACAATGAGCAGTTCTTC.